Listed here is a single T cell receptor (beta chain). Its antigen is unknown. The source of the sample is a study of early T cells in non-severe SARS-CoV-2 infection. Study overall: Sequencing input comprised bulk RNA from unsorted whole blood; chain pairing was not available. Study results and caveats: Anti-spike CD8 specificities were favored by VDJdb matching, whose results missed private and CD4 specificities.

The V end was cut by 2 bases, the J end by 4 bases, with 15 bases between. The CDR3 has 16 residues. Germline V gives CDR1 MDHEN, CDR2 SYDVKM. cDNA molecules, individually, were tagged with unique molecular identifiers. TCRdb passed the 5' RACE reads through MiXCR, listing each CDR3 protein once. The sample yields fewer than 60,000 distinct CDR3 sequences, roughly 10% seen once. The material sequenced was whole blood. The rearrangement uses TRBV28 and TRBJ2-1, with no clear D. This TCR was recovered from an adult who was a healthcare worker with PCR-confirmed SARS-CoV-2 infection or an uninfected control (not recorded which). The CDR3 region is CASSLPGRSWYNEQFF. The CDR3 DNA follows: TGTGCCAGCAGTTTACCTGGCCGGAGTTGGTACAATGAGCAGTTCTTC.